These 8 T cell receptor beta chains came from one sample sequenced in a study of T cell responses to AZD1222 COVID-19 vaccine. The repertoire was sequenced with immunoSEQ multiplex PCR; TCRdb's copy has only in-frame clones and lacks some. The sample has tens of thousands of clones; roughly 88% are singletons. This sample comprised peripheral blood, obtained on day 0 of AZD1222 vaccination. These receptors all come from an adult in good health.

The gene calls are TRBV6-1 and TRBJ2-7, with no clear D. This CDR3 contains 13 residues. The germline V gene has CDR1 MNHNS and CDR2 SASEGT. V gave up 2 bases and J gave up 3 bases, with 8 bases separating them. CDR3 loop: CASSEYSYYEQYV. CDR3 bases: TGTGCCAGCAGTGAATACAGTTACTACGAGCAGTACGTC.

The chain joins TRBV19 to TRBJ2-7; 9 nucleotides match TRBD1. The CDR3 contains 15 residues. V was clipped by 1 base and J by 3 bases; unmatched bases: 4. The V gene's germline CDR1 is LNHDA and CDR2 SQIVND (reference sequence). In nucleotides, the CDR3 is TGTGCCAGTAGTATAGCGGGACAGGGAGACTACGAGCAGTACTTC. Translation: CASSIAGQGDYEQYF.

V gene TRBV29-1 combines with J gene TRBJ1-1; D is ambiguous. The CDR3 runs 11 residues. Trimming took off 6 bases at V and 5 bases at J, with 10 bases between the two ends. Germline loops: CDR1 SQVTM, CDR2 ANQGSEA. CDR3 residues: CSVARGTEAFF. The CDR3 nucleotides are TGCAGCGTGGCAAGAGGGACTGAAGCTTTCTTT.

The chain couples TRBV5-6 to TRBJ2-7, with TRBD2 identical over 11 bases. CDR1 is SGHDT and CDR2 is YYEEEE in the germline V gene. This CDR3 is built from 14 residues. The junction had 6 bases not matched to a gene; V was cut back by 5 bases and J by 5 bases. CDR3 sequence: CASRLAGDRHEQYF. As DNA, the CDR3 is TGTGCCAGCAGACTAGCGGGAGATCGTCACGAGCAGTACTTC. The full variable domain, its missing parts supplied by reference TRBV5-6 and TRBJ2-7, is DAGVTQSPTHLIKTRGQQVTLRCSPKSGHDTVSWYQQALGQGPQFIFQYYEEEERQRGNFPDRFSGHQFPNYSSELNVNALLLGDSALYLCASRLAGDRHEQYFGPGTRLTVT.

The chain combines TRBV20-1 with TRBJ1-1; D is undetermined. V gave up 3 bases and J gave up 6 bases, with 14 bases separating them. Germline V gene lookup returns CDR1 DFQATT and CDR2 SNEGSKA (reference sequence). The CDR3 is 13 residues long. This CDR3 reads CSASRGANSEAFF. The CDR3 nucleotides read TGCAGTGCTAGTCGGGGAGCTAACTCTGAAGCTTTCTTT.

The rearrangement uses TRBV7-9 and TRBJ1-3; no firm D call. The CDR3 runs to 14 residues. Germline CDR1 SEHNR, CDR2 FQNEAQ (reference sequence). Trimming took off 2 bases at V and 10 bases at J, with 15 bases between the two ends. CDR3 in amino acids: CASSLNSVSVTIYF. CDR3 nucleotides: TGTGCCAGCAGCTTAAACAGTGTATCGGTAACCATATATTTT.

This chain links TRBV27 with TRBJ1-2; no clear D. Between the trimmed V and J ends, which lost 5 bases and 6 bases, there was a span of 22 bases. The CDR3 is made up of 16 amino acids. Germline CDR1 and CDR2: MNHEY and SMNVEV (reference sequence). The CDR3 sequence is CASSKYDSTIGDGYTF. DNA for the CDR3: TGTGCCAGCAGTAAGTACGACTCCACTATCGGGGATGGCTACACCTTC.

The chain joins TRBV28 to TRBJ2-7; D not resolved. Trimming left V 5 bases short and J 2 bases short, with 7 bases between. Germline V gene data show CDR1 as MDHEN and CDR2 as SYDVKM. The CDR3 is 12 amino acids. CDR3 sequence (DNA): TGTGCCAGCAGTCATAGTACCTACGAGCAGTACTTC. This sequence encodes CASSHSTYEQYF.